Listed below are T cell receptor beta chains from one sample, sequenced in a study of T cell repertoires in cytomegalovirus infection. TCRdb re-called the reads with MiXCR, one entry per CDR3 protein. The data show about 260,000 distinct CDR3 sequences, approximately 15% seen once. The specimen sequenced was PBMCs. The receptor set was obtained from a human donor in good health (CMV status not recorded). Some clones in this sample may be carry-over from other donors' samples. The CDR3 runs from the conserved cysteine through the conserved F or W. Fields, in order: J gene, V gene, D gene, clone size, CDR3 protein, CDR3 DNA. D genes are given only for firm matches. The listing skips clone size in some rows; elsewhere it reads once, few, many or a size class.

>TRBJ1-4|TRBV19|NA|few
CASRRWTATTELFF
TGTGCCAGTAGGAGGTGGACTGCGACGACGGAACTGTTTTTT
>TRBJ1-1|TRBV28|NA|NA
CASSLRDGEASF
TGTGCCAGCAGTTTACGGGATGGTGAAGCTTCCTTT
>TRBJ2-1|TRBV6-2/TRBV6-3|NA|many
CASSFTPVVQNEQFF
TGTGCCAGCAGCTTTACTCCGGTTGTGCAAAATGAGCAGTTCTTC
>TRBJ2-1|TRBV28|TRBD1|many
CASTTDRGLLF
TGTGCCAGCACGACCGACAGGGGATTACTCTTC
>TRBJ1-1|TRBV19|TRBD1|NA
CASSMGQGMATNTEAFF
TGTGCCAGTAGTATGGGACAGGGAATGGCAACGAACACTGAAGCTTTCTTT
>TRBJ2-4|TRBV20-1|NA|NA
CSASGMENIQYF
TGCAGTGCGAGCGGAATGGAAAACATTCAGTACTTC
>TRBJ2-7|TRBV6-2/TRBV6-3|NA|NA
CASSPPRTFSYEQYF
TGTGCCAGCAGTCCCCCTAGAACTTTCTCCTACGAGCAGTACTTC
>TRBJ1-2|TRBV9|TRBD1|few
CASSQQGGGPYGYTF
TGTGCCAGCAGCCAACAGGGGGGAGGGCCCTATGGCTACACCTTC
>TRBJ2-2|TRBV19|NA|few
CASSRLKFGELFF
TGTGCCAGTAGTCGTTTAAAGTTCGGGGAGCTGTTTTTT
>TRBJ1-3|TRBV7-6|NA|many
CASSNPGNTIYF
TGTGCCAGCAGCAACCCTGGAAACACCATATATTTT
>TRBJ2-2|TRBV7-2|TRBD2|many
CASSLGGLAGLATGELFF
TGTGCCAGCAGCTTGGGGGGACTAGCGGGATTGGCCACCGGGGAGCTGTTTTTT
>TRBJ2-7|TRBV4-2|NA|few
CASSQVEGASAEQYF
TGTGCCAGCAGCCAAGTGGAAGGGGCTTCGGCCGAGCAGTACTTC
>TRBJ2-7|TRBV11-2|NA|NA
CASSLAGPRDEQYF
TGTGCCAGCAGCTTAGCGGGACCAAGGGACGAGCAGTACTTC
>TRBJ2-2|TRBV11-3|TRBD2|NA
CASSFPGGGTGELFF
TGTGCCAGCAGCTTCCCGGGAGGTGGCACCGGGGAGCTGTTTTTT
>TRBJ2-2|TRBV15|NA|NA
CATSGVQRVRGELFF
TGTGCCACCAGCGGAGTCCAGAGAGTAAGGGGGGAGCTGTTTTTT
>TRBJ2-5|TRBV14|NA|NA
CASSKRLHETQYF
TGTGCCAGCAGCAAAAGATTACACGAGACCCAGTACTTC
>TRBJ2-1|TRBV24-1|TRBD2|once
CATSGGTAGGPTYNELFF
TGTGCCACCAGTGGGGGGACAGCGGGAGGGCCGACCTACAATGAGCTGTTCTTC
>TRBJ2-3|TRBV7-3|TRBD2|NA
CASSLSLAGRDTQYF
TGTGCCAGCAGCTTAAGTTTAGCGGGACGGGATACGCAGTATTTT
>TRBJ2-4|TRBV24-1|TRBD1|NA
CATSDPGTGENIQYF
TGTGCCACCAGTGACCCCGGGACAGGCGAAAACATTCAGTACTTC
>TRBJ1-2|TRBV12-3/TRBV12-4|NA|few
CAITPAGRGVYGYTF
TGTGCGATAACCCCCGCAGGCCGTGGGGTCTATGGCTACACCTTC
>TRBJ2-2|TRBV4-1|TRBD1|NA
CASSQLTGAGGELFF
TGCGCCAGCAGCCAACTAACAGGGGCAGGCGGGGAGCTGTTTTTT
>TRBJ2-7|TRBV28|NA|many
CASSTPGNGDYEQYF
TGTGCCAGCAGCACCCCAGGGAACGGGGACTACGAGCAGTACTTC
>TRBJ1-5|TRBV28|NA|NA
CASRSPGGGNQPQHF
TGTGCCAGCAGATCCCCCGGGGGCGGCAATCAGCCCCAGCATTTT
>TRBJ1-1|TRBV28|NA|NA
CASSFVSEAFF
TGTGCCAGCAGTTTCGTCAGTGAAGCTTTCTTT
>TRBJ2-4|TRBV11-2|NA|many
CASSGDYQGLQYF
TGTGCCAGCAGCGGTGACTACCAGGGTCTTCAGTACTTC
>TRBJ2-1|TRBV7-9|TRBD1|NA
CASTIYRGQGNNEQFF
TGTGCCAGCACCATATACCGGGGACAGGGTAACAATGAGCAGTTCTTC
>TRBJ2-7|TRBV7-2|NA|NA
CASSFGALAPNGEQYF
TGTGCCAGCAGCTTCGGGGCCCTAGCCCCAAACGGCGAGCAGTACTTC
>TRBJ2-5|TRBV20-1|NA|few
CSAKTLNSQETQYF
TGCAGTGCTAAGACCCTAAATTCCCAAGAGACCCAGTACTTC
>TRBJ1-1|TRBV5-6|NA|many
CASLILRVNTEAFF
TGTGCCAGCCTGATCTTACGAGTCAACACTGAAGCTTTCTTT
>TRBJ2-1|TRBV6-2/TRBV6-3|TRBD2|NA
CASRPLLAGGGNEQFF
TGTGCCAGCAGGCCTCTACTAGCGGGGGGAGGCAATGAGCAGTTCTTC
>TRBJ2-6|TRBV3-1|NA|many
CASSQGTAGPSGANVLTF
TGTGCCAGCAGCCAAGGGACAGCCGGTCCCTCTGGGGCCAACGTCCTGACTTTC
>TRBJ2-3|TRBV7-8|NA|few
CASSLESVNTQYF
TGTGCCAGCAGCTTAGAGTCCGTTAATACGCAGTATTTT
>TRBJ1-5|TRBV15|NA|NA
CATSRDGTGIGQPQHF
TGTGCCACCAGCAGAGATGGAACAGGGATAGGCCAGCCCCAGCATTTT
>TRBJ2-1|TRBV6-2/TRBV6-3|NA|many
CASSSPTEGSDEQFF
TGTGCCAGCAGTTCCCCCACTGAAGGTTCAGATGAGCAGTTCTTC
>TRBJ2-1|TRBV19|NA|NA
CATLTSYEQFF
TGTGCCACCCTAACTAGTTATGAGCAGTTCTTC
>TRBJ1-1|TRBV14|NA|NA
CASSQRTWGTEAFF
TGTGCCAGCAGCCAACGGACCTGGGGCACTGAAGCTTTCTTT
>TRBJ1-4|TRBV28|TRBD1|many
CASSPGTGPATNEKLFF
TGTGCCAGCAGTCCCGGGACAGGGCCGGCAACTAATGAAAAACTGTTTTTT
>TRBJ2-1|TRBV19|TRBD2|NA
CASSAGTSAYNEQFF
TGTGCCAGTAGTGCCGGGACTAGCGCCTACAATGAGCAGTTCTTC
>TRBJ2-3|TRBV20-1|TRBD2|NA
CSARDPSGRSTDTQYF
TGCAGTGCTAGAGATCCCAGCGGGAGAAGCACAGATACGCAGTATTTT
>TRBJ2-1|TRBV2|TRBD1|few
CASSEGAGGLNEQFF
TGTGCCAGCAGTGAAGGGGCAGGGGGCTTGAATGAGCAGTTCTTC
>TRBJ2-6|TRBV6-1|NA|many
CASGLAMPGSGANVLTF
TGTGCCAGTGGCCTGGCGATGCCGGGTTCTGGGGCCAACGTCCTGACTTTC
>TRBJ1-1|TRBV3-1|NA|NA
CASSQEGGRATEAFF
TGTGCCAGCAGCCAAGAGGGTGGAAGAGCCACTGAAGCTTTCTTT
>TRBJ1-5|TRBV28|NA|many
CASSPSERPQHF
TGTGCCAGCAGTCCCAGTGAAAGGCCCCAGCATTTT
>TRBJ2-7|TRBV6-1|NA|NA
CASSLEELYEQYF
TGTGCCAGCAGTCTGGAGGAGCTCTACGAGCAGTACTTC
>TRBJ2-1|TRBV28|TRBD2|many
CASSLAGGNEQFF
TGTGCCAGCAGCTTAGCGGGAGGGAATGAGCAGTTCTTC
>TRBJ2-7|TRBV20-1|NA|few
CSARDISYEQYF
TGCAGTGCTAGAGACATTTCCTACGAGCAGTACTTC